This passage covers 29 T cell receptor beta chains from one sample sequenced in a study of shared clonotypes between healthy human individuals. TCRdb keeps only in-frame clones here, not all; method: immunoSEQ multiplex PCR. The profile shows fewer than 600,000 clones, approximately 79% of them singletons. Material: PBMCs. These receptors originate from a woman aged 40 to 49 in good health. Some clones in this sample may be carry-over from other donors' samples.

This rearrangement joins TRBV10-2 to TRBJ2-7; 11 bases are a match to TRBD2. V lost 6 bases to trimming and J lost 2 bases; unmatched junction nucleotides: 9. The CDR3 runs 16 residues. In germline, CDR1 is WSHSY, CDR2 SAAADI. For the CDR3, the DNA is TGCGCCAGCAGAAAACCGGGACTAGCGGTAACCTACGAGCAGTACTTC. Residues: CASRKPGLAVTYEQYF.

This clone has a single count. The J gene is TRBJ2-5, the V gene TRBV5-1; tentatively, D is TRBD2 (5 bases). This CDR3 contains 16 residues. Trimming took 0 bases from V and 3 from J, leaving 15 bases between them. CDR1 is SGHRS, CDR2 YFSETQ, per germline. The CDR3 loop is CASSLGGGRREETQYF. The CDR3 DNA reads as TGCGCCAGCAGCTTGGGAGGCGGCAGGCGGGAAGAGACCCAGTACTTC.

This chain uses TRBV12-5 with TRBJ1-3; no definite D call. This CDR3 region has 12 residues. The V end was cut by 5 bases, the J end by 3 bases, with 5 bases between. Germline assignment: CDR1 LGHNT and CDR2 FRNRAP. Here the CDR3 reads CASGKGGNTIYF. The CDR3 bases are TGTGCTAGTGGTAAGGGTGGAAACACCATATATTTT.

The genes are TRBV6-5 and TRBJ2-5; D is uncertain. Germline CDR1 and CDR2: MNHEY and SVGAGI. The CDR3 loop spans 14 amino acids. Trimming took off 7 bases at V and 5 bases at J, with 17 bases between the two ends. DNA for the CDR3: TGTGCCAGCATGGGCCCCCCCCGCGCGGAGACCCAGTACTTC. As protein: CASMGPPRAETQYF.

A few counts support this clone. This CDR3 is CASSSGLAETGELFF. The DNA for the CDR3 is TGTGCCAGCAGTTCCGGACTAGCAGAAACCGGGGAGCTGTTTTTT. The gene calls are TRBV6-5 and TRBJ2-2; 8 bases are shared with TRBD2. The CDR3 is 15 residues long. V lost 4 bases and J lost 5; bases outside the gene matches: 6. Germline V gene sequence: CDR1 MNHEY, CDR2 SVGAGI.

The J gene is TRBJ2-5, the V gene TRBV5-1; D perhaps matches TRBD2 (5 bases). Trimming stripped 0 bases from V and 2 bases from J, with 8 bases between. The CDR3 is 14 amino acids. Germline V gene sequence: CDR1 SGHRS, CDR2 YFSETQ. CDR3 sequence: CASSLARRQETQYF. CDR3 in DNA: TGCGCCAGCAGCTTGGCCAGGAGGCAAGAGACCCAGTACTTC.

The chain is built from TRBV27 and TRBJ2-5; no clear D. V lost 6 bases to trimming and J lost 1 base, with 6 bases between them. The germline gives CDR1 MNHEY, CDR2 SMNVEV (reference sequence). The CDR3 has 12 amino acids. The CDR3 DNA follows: TGTGCCAGCAGACCTAGCCAAGAGACCCAGTACTTC. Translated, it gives CASRPSQETQYF.

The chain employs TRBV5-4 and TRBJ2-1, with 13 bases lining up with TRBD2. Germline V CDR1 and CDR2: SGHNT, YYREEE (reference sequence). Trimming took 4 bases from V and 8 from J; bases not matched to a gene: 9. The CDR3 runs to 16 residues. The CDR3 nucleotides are TGTGCCAGCAGCACCCGGACTAGCGGGAGCAATCATGAGCAGTTCTTC. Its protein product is CASSTRTSGSNHEQFF.

The CDR3 protein is CASSPRSGGYNEQFF. The CDR3 DNA reads as TGTGCCAGCTCACCCAGAAGCGGGGGTTACAATGAGCAGTTCTTC. This chain links TRBV18 with TRBJ2-1, with 8 bases fitting TRBD2. V was clipped by 3 bases and J by 4 bases; unmatched bases: 5. CDR1 is KGHSH, CDR2 LQKENI, per germline. This CDR3 comprises 15 residues.

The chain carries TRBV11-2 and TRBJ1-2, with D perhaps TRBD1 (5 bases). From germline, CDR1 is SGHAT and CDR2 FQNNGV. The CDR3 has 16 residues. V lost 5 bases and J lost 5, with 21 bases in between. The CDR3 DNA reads TGTGCCAGCAGCCCGAACGACAGAGCTCTCTTATATGGCTACACCTTC. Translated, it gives CASSPNDRALLYGYTF.

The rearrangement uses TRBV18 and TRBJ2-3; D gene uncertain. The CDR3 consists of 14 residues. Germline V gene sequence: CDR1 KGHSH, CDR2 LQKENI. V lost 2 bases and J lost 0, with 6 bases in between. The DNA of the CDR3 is TGTGCCAGCTCACCAATCCAGAGCACAGATACGCAGTATTTT. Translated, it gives CASSPIQSTDTQYF.

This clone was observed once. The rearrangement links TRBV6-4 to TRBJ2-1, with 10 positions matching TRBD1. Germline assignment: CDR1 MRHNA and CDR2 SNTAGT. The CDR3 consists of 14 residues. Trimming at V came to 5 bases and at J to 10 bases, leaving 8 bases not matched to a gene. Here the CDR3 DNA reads TGTGCCAGCAGTACAGACAGGGGGCTTTGGGAGCAGTTCTTC. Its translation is CASSTDRGLWEQFF.

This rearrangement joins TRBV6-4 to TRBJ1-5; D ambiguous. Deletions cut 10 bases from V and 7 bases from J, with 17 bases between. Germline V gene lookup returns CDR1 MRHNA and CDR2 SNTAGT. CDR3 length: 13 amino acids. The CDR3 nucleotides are TGTGCCACTTCACCCAGGAGCGGGCAGCCCCAGCATTTT. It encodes CATSPRSGQPQHF.

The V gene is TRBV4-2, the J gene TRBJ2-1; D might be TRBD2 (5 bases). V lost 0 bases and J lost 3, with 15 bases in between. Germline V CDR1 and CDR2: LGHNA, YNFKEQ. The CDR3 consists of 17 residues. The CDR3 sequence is CASSQDVEGAVYNEQFF. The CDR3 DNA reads TGTGCCAGCAGCCAAGATGTTGAGGGAGCGGTCTACAATGAGCAGTTCTTC.

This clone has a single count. The CDR3 bases are TGTGCCAGCGTCGGGGGGGTGGGCTACGAGCAGTACTTC. It translates to CASVGGVGYEQYF. The rearrangement links TRBV6-1 to TRBJ2-7; 8 bases match TRBD2. Germline V CDR1 and CDR2: MNHNS, SASEGT. The CDR3 runs 13 residues. V was pared by 8 bases and J by 3 bases, with 6 bases of the junction left unmatched.

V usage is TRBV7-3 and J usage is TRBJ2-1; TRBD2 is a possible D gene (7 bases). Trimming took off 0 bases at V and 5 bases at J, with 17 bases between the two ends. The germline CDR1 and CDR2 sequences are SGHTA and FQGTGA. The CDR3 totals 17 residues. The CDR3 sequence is CASSLTGGRSRNNEQFF. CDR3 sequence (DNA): TGTGCCAGCAGCTTAACGGGGGGGCGTTCCCGGAACAATGAGCAGTTCTTC. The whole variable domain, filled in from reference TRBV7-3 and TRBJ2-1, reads GAGVSQTPSNKVTEKGKYVELRCDPISGHTALYWYRQSLGQGPEFLIYFQGTGAADDSGLPNDRFFAVRPEGSVSTLKIQRTERGDSAVYLCASSLTGGRSRNNEQFFGPGTRLTVL.

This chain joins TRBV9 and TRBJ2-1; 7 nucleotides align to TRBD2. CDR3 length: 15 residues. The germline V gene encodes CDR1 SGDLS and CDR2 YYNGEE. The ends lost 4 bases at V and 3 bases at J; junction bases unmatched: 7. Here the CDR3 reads CASSRSGGGYNEQFF. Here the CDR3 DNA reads TGTGCCAGCAGCCGGTCTGGCGGGGGCTACAATGAGCAGTTCTTC.

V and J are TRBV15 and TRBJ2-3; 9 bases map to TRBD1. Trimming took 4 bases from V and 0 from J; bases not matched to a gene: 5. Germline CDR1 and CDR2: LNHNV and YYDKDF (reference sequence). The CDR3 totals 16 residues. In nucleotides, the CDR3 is TGTGCCACCAGCACCAGGGACAGGGCAAGCACAGATACGCAGTATTTT. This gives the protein CATSTRDRASTDTQYF.

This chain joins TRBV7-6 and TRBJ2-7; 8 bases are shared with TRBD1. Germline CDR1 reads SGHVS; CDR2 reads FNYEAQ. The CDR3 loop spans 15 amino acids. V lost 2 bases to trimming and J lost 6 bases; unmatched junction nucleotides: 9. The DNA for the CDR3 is TGTGCCAGCAGCTTACCCCGGGACAGGCCCCTCGAGCAGTACTTC. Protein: CASSLPRDRPLEQYF.

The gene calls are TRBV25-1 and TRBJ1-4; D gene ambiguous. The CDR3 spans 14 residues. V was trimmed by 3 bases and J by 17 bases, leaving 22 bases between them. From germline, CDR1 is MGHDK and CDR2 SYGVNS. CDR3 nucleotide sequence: TGTGCCAGCAGTGACAGTCAGCCGGAATCTAACTGTTTTTTT. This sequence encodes CASSDSQPESNCFF.

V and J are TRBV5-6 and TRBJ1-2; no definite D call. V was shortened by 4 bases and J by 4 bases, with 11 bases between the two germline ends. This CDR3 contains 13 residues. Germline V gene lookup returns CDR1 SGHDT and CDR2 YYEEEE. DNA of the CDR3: TGTGCCAGCAGCCCTGGGGTTGTCTATGGCTACACCTTC. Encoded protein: CASSPGVVYGYTF.

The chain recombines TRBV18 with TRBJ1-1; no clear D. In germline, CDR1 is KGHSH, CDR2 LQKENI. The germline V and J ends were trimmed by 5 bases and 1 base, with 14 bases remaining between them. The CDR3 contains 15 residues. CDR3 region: CASSSRRSPNTEAFF. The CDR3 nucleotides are TGTGCCAGCTCATCACGGCGGTCCCCGAACACTGAAGCTTTCTTT. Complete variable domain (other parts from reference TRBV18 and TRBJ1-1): NAGVMQNPRHLVRRRGQEARLRCSPMKGHSHVYWYRQLPEEGLKFMVYLQKENIIDESGMPKERFSAEFPKEGPSILRIQQVVRGDSAAYFCASSSRRSPNTEAFFGQGTRLTVV.

The CDR3: CASSSGASGGTEAFF. In DNA, the CDR3 is TGTGCCAGCAGTTCAGGGGCGTCCGGAGGCACTGAAGCTTTCTTT. This chain uses TRBV27 with TRBJ1-1; D perhaps matches TRBD1 (6 bases). V lost 4 bases, J lost 4 bases, and 16 bases lay in between. This CDR3 spans 15 amino acids. Per the germline V gene, CDR1 is MNHEY and CDR2 is SMNVEV (reference sequence).

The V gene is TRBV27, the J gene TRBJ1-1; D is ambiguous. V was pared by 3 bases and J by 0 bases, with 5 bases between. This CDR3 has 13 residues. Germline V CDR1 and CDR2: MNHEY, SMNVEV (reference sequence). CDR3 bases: TGTGCCAGCAGTTTTCAAGTGAACACTGAAGCTTTCTTT. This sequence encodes CASSFQVNTEAFF.

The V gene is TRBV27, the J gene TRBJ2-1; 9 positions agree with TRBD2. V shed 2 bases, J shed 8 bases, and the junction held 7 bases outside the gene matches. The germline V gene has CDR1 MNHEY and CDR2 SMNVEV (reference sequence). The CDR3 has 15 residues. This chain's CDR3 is CASSLVSSGKHEQFF. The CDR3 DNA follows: TGTGCCAGCAGTTTAGTGTCTAGCGGGAAGCATGAGCAGTTCTTC.

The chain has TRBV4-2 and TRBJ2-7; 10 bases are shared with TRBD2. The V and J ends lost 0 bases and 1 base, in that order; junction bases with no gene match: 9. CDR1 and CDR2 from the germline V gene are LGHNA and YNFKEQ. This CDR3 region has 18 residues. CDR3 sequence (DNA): TGTGCCAGCAGCCAAGAACTAGCGGGATCGCCAGTTTCCTACGAGCAGTACTTC. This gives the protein CASSQELAGSPVSYEQYF.

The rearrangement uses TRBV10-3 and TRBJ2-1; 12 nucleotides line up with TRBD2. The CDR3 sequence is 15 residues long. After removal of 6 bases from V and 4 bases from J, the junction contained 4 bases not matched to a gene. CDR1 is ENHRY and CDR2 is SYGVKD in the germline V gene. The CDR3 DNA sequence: TGTGCCATCAGCACCGGGACTAGCGGGTACAATGAGCAGTTCTTC. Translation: CAISTGTSGYNEQFF.

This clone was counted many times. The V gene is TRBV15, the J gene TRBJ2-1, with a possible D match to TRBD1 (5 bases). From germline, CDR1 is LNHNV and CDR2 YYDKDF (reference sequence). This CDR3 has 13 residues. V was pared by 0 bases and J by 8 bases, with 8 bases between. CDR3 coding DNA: TGTGCCACCAGCAGAGAAGGGGTCGATGAGCAGTTCTTC. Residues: CATSREGVDEQFF.

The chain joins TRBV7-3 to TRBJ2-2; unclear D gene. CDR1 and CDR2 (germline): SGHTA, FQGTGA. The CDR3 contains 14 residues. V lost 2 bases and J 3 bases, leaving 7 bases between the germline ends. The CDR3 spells CASSLQAHTGELFF. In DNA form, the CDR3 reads TGTGCCAGCAGCTTACAGGCGCACACCGGGGAGCTGTTTTTT.